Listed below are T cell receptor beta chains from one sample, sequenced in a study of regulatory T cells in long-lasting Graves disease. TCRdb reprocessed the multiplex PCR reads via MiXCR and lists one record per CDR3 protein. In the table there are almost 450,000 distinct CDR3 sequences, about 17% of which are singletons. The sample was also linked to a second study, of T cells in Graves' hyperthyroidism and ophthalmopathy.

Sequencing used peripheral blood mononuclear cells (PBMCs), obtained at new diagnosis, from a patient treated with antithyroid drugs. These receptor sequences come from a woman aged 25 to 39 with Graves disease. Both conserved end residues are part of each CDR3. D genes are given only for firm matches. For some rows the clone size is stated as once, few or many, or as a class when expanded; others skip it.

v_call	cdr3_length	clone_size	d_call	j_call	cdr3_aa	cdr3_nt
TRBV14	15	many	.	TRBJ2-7	CASSQEWNSVHEQYF	TGTGCCAGCAGCCAAGAGTGGAATTCCGTCCACGAGCAGTACTTC
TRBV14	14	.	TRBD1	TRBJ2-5	CASSGQVAQETQYF	TGTGCCAGCAGCGGACAGGTCGCACAAGAGACCCAGTACTTC
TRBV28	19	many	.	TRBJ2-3	CASSFLAEGGDASTDTQYF	TGTGCCAGCAGTTTTCTCGCGGAGGGGGGGGATGCTAGCACAGATACGCAGTATTTT
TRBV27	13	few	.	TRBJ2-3	CASSPSHVRTQYF	TGTGCCAGCAGTCCATCCCATGTGCGGACGCAGTATTTT
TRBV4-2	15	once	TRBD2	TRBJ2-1	CASSQEEGTSGGQFF	TGTGCCAGCAGCCAAGAAGAAGGGACTAGCGGGGGGCAGTTCTTC
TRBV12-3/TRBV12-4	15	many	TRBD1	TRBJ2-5	CASSVVRGSGETQYF	TGTGCCAGCAGTGTAGTCAGGGGGAGTGGAGAGACCCAGTACTTC
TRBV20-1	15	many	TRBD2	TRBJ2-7	CSAPLAGGRSHEQYF	TGCAGTGCTCCTCTAGCGGGAGGGCGTAGCCACGAGCAGTACTTC
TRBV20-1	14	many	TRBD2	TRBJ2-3	CSARASGTTDTQYF	TGCAGTGCTAGGGCTAGCGGGACCACAGATACGCAGTATTTT
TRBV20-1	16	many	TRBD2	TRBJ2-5	CSARDVVSSGQETQYF	TGCAGTGCTAGAGACGTAGTATCTAGCGGACAAGAGACCCAGTACTTC
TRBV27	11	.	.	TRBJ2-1	CASSLGRAQFF	TGTGCCAGCAGTTTGGGGCGAGCGCAGTTCTTC
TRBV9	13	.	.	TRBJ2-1	CASSVGSQNEQFF	TGTGCCAGCAGCGTAGGATCCCAGAATGAGCAGTTCTTC
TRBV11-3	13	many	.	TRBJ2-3	CASSTRTSDTQYF	TGTGCCAGCAGCACAAGGACCTCAGATACGCAGTATTTT
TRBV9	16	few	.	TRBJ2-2	CASSVRNKGPAGELFF	TGTGCCAGCAGCGTGAGGAACAAGGGGCCAGCAGGGGAGCTGTTTTTT
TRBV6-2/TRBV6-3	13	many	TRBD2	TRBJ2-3	CASSYSLAGTLYF	TGTGCCAGCAGTTATTCTCTAGCGGGAACTTTATATTTT
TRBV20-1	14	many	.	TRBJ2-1	CSAPLVQSYNEQFF	TGCAGTGCTCCACTAGTTCAATCCTACAATGAGCAGTTCTTC